This paragraph reports one T cell receptor (beta chain). How the authors handled the data: Reference gene primer amplification gave nucleated cell count estimates. Assay: immunoSEQ multiplex PCR; the TCRdb copy retains only in-frame clones and omits some. For V, J and clone size, that table is used; D and trimming come from the DNA. The table records 25,000 to 35,000 clones, approximately 81% of them present only once. This sample is drawn from a study of blood T cell repertoires in COVID-19. Study-level background: Nucleic acid was either cDNA or gDNA, and it came from T cells, B-cell-depleted T cells, or PBMCs.

The CDR3 has 12 amino acids. Germline CDR1 and CDR2: SGHNT and YYREEE (reference sequence). Trimming took 2 bases from V and 11 from J, leaving 13 bases between them. The chain is built from TRBV5-4 and TRBJ1-1, with D perhaps matching TRBD1 (6 bases). The sequence was obtained from a man aged 80 or over with acute or convalescent COVID-19. Sequenced sample: peripheral blood. The CDR3 spells CASSLQGNRAFF. CDR3 in DNA: TGTGCCAGCAGCTTACAGGGTAACCGGGCTTTCTTT.